This note documents a single T cell receptor (beta chain) sequence. Antigen specificity is unknown. This sample is drawn from a study of cytomegalovirus exposure and HLA in healthy donors. Points from the study as a whole: The study recorded fewer than 200 TCR beta chains that were cytomegalovirus-associated. In all likelihood, a cluster of highly shared sequence variants was a sequencing artifact.

The PCR made use of 60 Vbeta and 13 Jbeta primers. Data came from immunoSEQ multiplex PCR; TCRdb stores just in-frame clones and leaves some out. The sample includes 100,000 to 150,000 clones, roughly 72% of them seen just once. V lost 10 bases, J lost 6 bases, and 15 bases stayed unmatched. The CDR3 consists of 14 residues. The germline V gene has CDR1 MNHEY and CDR2 SVGAGI. The source is a woman in her 50s in good health and CMV-seronegative. The J gene is TRBJ2-7, the V gene TRBV6-5; TRBD2 matches at 7 bases. Sample: PBMCs. CDR3: CATSGTGGSSEQYF. The CDR3 DNA follows: TGTGCCACGTCGGGTACGGGCGGGAGCTCCGAGCAGTACTTC.